The next 20 T cell receptor beta chains were all read from a single sample in a study of shared clonotypes between healthy human individuals. Using immunoSEQ multiplex PCR, the repertoire was profiled, and TCRdb retains in-frame clones only, with some absent. The table has about 2.3 million clones, 92% seen once. The sample consisted of naive CD4+ T cells from PBMCs. The subset was: CD45RA+ positively selected. The receptors here all came from a man between 18 and 35 years old in good health. Some clones in this sample may be carry-over from other donors' samples.

The rearrangement uses TRBV18 and TRBJ1-3; no clear D. V lost 2 bases and J lost 0, with 5 bases in between. Germline-derived CDR1 and CDR2 are KGHSH and LQKENI. There are 14 residues in the CDR3. The CDR3: CASSPASSGNTIYF. The DNA of the CDR3 is TGTGCCAGCTCACCAGCCTCCTCTGGAAACACCATATATTTT.

This chain links TRBV29-1 with TRBJ1-2, with no clear D. V lost 6 bases to trimming and J lost 6 bases, with 14 bases between them. Germline values: CDR1 SQVTM, CDR2 ANQGSEA. The CDR3 has 12 amino acids. The CDR3 region is CSVRSAGDGYTF. The CDR3 DNA reads TGCAGCGTACGATCCGCCGGGGATGGCTACACCTTC.

The V and J genes are TRBV6-6 and TRBJ2-7; D unclear. In germline, CDR1 is MNHNY, CDR2 SVGAGI (reference sequence). This CDR3 has 14 residues. V gave up 2 bases and J gave up 3 bases, with 11 bases separating them. The CDR3 DNA sequence: TGTGCCAGCAGTTACAAAGGGCAGAGCTACGAGCAGTACTTC. Its translation: CASSYKGQSYEQYF.

V gene TRBV4-1 combines with J gene TRBJ1-1; D gene ambiguous. CDR1 and CDR2 from the germline V gene are MGHRA and YSYEKL. The length of the CDR3 is 15 residues. Trimming took 2 bases from V and 4 from J, leaving 14 bases between them. CDR3 sequence reads: CASSQPRPVSTEAFF. As DNA, the CDR3 is TGCGCCAGCAGCCAACCAAGACCCGTGTCCACTGAAGCTTTCTTT.

Concerning this clone: Other DNA sequences of this sample code for an identical CDR3. The chain employs TRBV29-1 and TRBJ2-7; TRBD1 matches 10 bases. Germline loops: CDR1 SQVTM, CDR2 ANQGSEA. The CDR3 consists of 11 residues. V dropped 7 bases and J dropped 7; count of bases not matched to a gene: 4. The CDR3 spells CSADRGHEQYF. CDR3 sequence (DNA): TGCAGCGCTGACAGGGGGCATGAGCAGTACTTC.

This rearrangement joins TRBV19 to TRBJ1-1; D unclear. Germline V gene lookup returns CDR1 LNHDA and CDR2 SQIVND (reference sequence). The CDR3 consists of 13 residues. V was trimmed by 6 bases and J by 0 bases, leaving 8 bases between them. CDR3 protein: CASSTTLNTEAFF. DNA for the CDR3: TGTGCCAGTAGCACGACATTGAACACTGAAGCTTTCTTT.

The gene calls are TRBV5-1 and TRBJ2-1; D possibly corresponds to TRBD2 (5 bases). The CDR3 runs 14 residues. Germline values: CDR1 SGHRS, CDR2 YFSETQ. The germline V and J ends were trimmed by 6 bases and 8 bases, with 18 bases remaining between them. The CDR3, as DNA: TGCGCCAGCACGAATAGCGTGAATCGTGATGAGCAGTTCTTC. It specifies CASTNSVNRDEQFF.

This chain links TRBV6-1 with TRBJ2-7; no firm D call. CDR1 is MNHNS, CDR2 SASEGT, per germline. This CDR3 is 15 amino acids long. Trimming cost V 4 bases and J 5 bases, with 18 bases left between them. CDR3 nucleotides: TGTGCCAGCAGTGGGCCCTTTACAGTGAGCAACGAGCAGTACTTC. Protein sequence: CASSGPFTVSNEQYF.

The rearrangement joins TRBV28 to TRBJ1-5; no definite D call. Germline values: CDR1 MDHEN, CDR2 SYDVKM. The CDR3 contains 14 residues. V was pared by 5 bases and J by 6 bases, with 14 bases between. CDR3 DNA sequence: TGTGCCAGCAGTCTCCCGGCGGGCCGTCAGCCCCAGCATTTT. This sequence encodes CASSLPAGRQPQHF.

This clone was observed once. This chain links TRBV28 with TRBJ2-7; 10 bases match TRBD2. This CDR3 is built from 17 residues. Germline V lookup: CDR1 MDHEN, CDR2 SYDVKM. Trimming at V came to 4 bases and at J to 2 bases, leaving 11 bases not matched to a gene. The CDR3 loop is CASSSPGTSALTYEQYF. CDR3 DNA sequence: TGTGCCAGCAGTTCGCCCGGGACTAGCGCCCTTACCTACGAGCAGTACTTC.

V and J are TRBV7-2 and TRBJ1-2; no clear D. In germline, CDR1 is SGHTA, CDR2 FQGNSA. The CDR3 consists of 14 residues. The germline V and J ends were trimmed by 1 base and 5 bases, with 11 bases remaining between them. In nucleotides, the CDR3 is TGTGCCAGCAGCTTAGTGGCACAGAGTTATGGCTACACCTTC. Its protein is CASSLVAQSYGYTF.

The chain combines TRBV5-1 with TRBJ1-1; 9 bases line up with TRBD1. The CDR3 spans 15 residues. Germline values: CDR1 SGHRS, CDR2 YFSETQ. V lost 4 bases and J lost 2; bases outside the gene matches: 6. The CDR3 DNA sequence: TGCGCCAGCAGCCTTCAGGGACAGGGCAACACTGAAGCTTTCTTT. It codes for CASSLQGQGNTEAFF.

The chain combines TRBV6-5 with TRBJ2-7; D may match TRBD1 or TRBD2 (5 bases each). V was shortened by 8 bases and J by 5 bases, with 16 bases between the two germline ends. The CDR3 totals 13 residues. Germline-derived CDR1 and CDR2 are MNHEY and SVGAGI. The CDR3 DNA is TGTGCCAGCCAAGGGGTTAGGGACGACGAGCAGTACTTC. Translation gives CASQGVRDDEQYF.

J is TRBJ2-7 and V is TRBV28; 7 nucleotides line up with TRBD2. Germline V lookup: CDR1 MDHEN, CDR2 SYDVKM. The CDR3 is 15 amino acids. V gave up 6 bases and J gave up 2 bases; unmatched junction bases: 10. CDR3 bases: TGTGCCAGCAGACCATACCGGGGGGTCCCCTACGAGCAGTACTTC. Translating it yields CASRPYRGVPYEQYF.

This chain connects TRBV11-2 to TRBJ2-1; D is undetermined. Germline assignment: CDR1 SGHAT and CDR2 FQNNGV. This CDR3 is 10 amino acids long. V lost 6 bases, J lost 10 bases, and 7 bases lay in between. The CDR3 loop reads CASSSVEQFF. The CDR3 coding sequence is TGTGCCAGCAGTTCAGTCGAGCAGTTCTTC.

The chain uses TRBV6-5 and TRBJ1-1, with a weak D call TRBD1 (6 bases). Trimming removed 6 bases at V and 8 bases at J, with 13 bases between. The CDR3 covers 12 residues. Germline-derived CDR1 and CDR2 are MNHEY and SVGAGI. CDR3 loop: CASSGAGAEAFF. CDR3 coding DNA: TGTGCCAGCAGCGGAGCAGGGGCCGAAGCTTTCTTT.

This clone has only one observation. This rearrangement joins TRBV2 to TRBJ1-2; D uncertain. The CDR3 is 12 amino acids. Germline values: CDR1 SNHLY, CDR2 FYNNEI. Trimming stripped 4 bases from V and 6 bases from J, with 9 bases between. Here the CDR3 reads CASSVAWDGYTF. The CDR3 DNA is TGTGCCAGCAGTGTGGCGTGGGATGGCTACACCTTC.

This chain uses TRBV5-4 with TRBJ2-2, with 7 nucleotides matching TRBD2. The germline V gene encodes CDR1 SGHNT and CDR2 YYREEE (reference sequence). The ends lost 0 bases at V and 1 base at J; junction bases unmatched: 6. The CDR3 spans 17 residues. The CDR3 nucleotides read TGTGCCAGCAGCTTGGGTGCGGGAGCCTTGAACACCGGGGAGCTGTTTTTT. It codes for CASSLGAGALNTGELFF.

The rearrangement links TRBV28 to TRBJ1-5; 8 positions agree with TRBD1. CDR1 MDHEN and CDR2 SYDVKM come from the germline V gene. This CDR3 contains 11 residues. The trim removed 3 bases at V and 13 bases at J, leaving 2 bases unmatched. DNA of the CDR3: TGTGCCAGCAGTTTTGGACAGGGACAGCATTTT. Translating it yields CASSFGQGQHF.

J is TRBJ2-3 and V is TRBV7-2; D gene unclear. This CDR3 has 15 residues. CDR1 is SGHTA, CDR2 FQGNSA, per germline. Trimming stripped 5 bases from V and 8 bases from J, with 20 bases between. The CDR3 is CASSADGQYLFTQYF. CDR3 in DNA: TGTGCCAGCAGCGCAGACGGGCAGTACCTTTTTACGCAGTATTTT.